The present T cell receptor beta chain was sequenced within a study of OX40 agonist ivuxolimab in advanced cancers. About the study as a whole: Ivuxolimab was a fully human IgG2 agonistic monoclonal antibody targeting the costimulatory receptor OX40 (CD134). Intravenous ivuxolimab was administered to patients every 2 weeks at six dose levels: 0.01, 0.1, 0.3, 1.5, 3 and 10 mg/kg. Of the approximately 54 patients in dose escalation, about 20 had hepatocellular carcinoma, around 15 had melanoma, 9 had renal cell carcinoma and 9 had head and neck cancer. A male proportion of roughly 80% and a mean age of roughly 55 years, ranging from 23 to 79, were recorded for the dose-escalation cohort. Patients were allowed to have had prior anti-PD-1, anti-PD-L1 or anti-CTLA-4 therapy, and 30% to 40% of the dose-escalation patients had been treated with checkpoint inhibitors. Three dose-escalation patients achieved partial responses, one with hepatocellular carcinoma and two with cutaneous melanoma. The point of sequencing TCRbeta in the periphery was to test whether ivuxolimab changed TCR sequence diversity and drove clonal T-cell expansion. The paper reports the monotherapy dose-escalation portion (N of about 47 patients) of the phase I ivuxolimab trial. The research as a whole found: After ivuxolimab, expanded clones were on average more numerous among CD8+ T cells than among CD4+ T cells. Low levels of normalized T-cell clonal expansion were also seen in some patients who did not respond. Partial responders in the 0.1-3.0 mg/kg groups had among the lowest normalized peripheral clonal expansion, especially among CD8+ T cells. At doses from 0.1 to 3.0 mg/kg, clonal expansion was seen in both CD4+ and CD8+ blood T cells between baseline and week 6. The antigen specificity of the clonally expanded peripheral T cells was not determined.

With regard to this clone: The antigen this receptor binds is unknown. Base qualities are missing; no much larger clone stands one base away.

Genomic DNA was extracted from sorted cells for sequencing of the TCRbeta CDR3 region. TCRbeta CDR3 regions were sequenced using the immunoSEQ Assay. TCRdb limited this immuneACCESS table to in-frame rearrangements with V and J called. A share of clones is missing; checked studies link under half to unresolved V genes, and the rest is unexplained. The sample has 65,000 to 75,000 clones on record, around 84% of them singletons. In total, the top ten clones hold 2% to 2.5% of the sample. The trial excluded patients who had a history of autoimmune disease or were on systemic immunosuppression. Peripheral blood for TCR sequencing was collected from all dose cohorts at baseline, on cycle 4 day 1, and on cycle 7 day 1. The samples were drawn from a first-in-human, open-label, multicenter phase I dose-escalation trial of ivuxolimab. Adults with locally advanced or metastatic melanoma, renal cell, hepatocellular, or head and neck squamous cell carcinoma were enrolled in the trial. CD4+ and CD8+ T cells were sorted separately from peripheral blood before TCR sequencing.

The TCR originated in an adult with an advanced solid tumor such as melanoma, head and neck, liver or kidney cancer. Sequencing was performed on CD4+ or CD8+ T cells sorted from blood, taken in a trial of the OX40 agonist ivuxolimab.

The CDR3 reads CATSKDRLLSYEQYF. At the DNA level, the sequence is TGTGCCACCAGCAAGGACCGACTGCTCTCCTACGAGCAGTACTTC. Recombination connected TRBV15 to TRBJ2-7; no confident D gene assignment can be made. The CDR3 starts with the cysteine, ends with the phenylalanine, and has 15 residues. CDR3 DNA is the only sequence kept; it has 45 bases, read in frame from the first base. V drops 4 bases and J drops 0 bases, leaving 13 bases in between. The CDR1 and CDR2 encoded by the germline V gene (reference sequence) are LNHNV and YYDKDF. With the rest looked up from the reference TRBV15 and TRBJ2-7 genes rather than sequenced, the full variable domain is DAMVIQNPRYQVTQFGKPVTLSCSQTLNHNVMYWYQQKSSQAPKLLFHYYDKDFNNEADTPDNFQSRRPNTSFCFLDIRSPGLGDTAMYLCATSKDRLLSYEQYFGPGTRLTVT.